The 4 T cell receptor beta chains given below trace back to one sample, sequenced in a study of blood T cells in healthy people across ages. Combining a sample-barcoded 5' primer with a J-beta primer mix, a second PCR ran for about 7 to 11 cycles. Using its own MiXCR run on the 5' RACE reads, TCRdb lists one record per CDR3 protein. The sample holds 1 million to 1.2 million distinct CDR3 sequences, under 40% seen once. The sample comprised blood. The receptors were gathered from a man aged 18 to 29 in good health.

This chain joins TRBV10-3 and TRBJ2-4, with D hard to call. The CDR3 is made up of 15 amino acids. Per germline, CDR1 ENHRY and CDR2 SYGVKD. V shed 2 bases and J shed 0 bases, with 8 bases lying between them. CDR3 residues: CAISEGVLAKNIQYF. As DNA, the CDR3 is TGTGCCATCAGTGAGGGGGTCCTAGCCAAAAACATTCAGTACTTC.

There are a few counts of this clonotype. V usage is TRBV13 and J usage is TRBJ1-2; D is uncertain. This CDR3 comprises 13 residues. The germline gives CDR1 PRHDT, CDR2 FYEKMQ (reference sequence). V shed 4 bases and J shed 10 bases, with 16 bases lying between them. In DNA, the CDR3 is TGTGCCAGCAGCTCGGGAGTTTCTAACTTCTACACCTTC. Protein sequence: CASSSGVSNFYTF.

This rearrangement joins TRBV11-2 to TRBJ1-1; D remains unclear. V gave up 5 bases and J gave up 2 bases, with 12 bases separating them. This CDR3 is 14 amino acids long. The germline gives CDR1 SGHAT, CDR2 FQNNGV. The CDR3 region is CASSGPALNTEAFF. As DNA, the CDR3 is TGTGCCAGCAGCGGACCAGCACTTAACACTGAAGCTTTCTTT.

The chain carries TRBV20-1 and TRBJ1-1; D uncertain. Germline-derived CDR1 and CDR2 are DFQATT and SNEGSKA (reference sequence). The V gene lost 5 bases and the J gene lost 0 bases, with 13 bases spanning the gap. The CDR3 totals 14 residues. CDR3 amino acids: CSAADPYMNTEAFF. The CDR3, as DNA: TGCAGTGCTGCTGATCCCTACATGAACACTGAAGCTTTCTTT.